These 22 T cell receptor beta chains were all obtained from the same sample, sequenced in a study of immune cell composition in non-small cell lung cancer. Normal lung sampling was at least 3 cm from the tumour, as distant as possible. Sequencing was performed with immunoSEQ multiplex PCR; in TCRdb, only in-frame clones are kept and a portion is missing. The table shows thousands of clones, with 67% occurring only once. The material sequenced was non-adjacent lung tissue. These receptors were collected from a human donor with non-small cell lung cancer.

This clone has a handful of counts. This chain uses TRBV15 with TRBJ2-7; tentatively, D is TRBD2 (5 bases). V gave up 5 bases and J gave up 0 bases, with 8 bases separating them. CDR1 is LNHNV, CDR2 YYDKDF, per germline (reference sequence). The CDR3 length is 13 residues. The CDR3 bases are TGTGCCACCAGCCAGGACTCCTCCTACGAGCAGTACTTC. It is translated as CATSQDSSYEQYF.

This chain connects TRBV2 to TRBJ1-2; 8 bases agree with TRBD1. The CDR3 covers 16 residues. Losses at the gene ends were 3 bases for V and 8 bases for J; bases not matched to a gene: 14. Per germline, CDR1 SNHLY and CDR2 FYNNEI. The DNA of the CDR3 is TGTGCCAGCAGTGATCCTACGGGGACAGGAGTTCGGGGCTACACCTTC. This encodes CASSDPTGTGVRGYTF.

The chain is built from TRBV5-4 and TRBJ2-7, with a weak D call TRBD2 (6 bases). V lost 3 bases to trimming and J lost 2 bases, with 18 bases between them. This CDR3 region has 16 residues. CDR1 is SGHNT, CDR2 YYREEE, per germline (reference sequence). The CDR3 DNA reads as TGTGCCAGCAGCTCTCAAACGGGCGGGATTCCCTACGAGCAGTACTTC. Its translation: CASSSQTGGIPYEQYF. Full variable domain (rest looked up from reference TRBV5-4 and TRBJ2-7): ETGVTQSPTHLIKTRGQQVTLRCSSQSGHNTVSWYQQALGQGPQFIFQYYREEENGRGNFPPRFSGLQFPNYSSELNVNALELDDSALYLCASSSQTGGIPYEQYFGPGTRLTVT.

The CDR3 region is CASETRQDSNYGYTF. In DNA, the CDR3 is TGTGCCAGCGAAACACGTCAGGATAGTAACTATGGCTACACCTTC. The genes are TRBV6-1 and TRBJ1-2, with D hard to call. Germline-derived CDR1 and CDR2 are MNHNS and SASEGT. Trimming cost V 8 bases and J 1 base, with 17 bases left between them. The CDR3 is made up of 15 amino acids.

CDR3 DNA sequence: TGTGCCAGCAGCAGAATGGGACAGGGGGCCAATACTGAAGCTTTCTTT. Protein: CASSRMGQGANTEAFF. The rearrangement joins TRBV9 to TRBJ1-1; 12 bases agree with TRBD1. Germline V gene lookup returns CDR1 SGDLS and CDR2 YYNGEE. The CDR3 is 16 amino acids. Trimming took 4 bases from V and 5 from J; bases not matched to a gene: 9.

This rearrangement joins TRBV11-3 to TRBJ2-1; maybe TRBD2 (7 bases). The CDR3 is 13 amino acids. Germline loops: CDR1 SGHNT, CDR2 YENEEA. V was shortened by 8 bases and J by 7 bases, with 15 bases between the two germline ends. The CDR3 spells CASSGGSGNEQFF. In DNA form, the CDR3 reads TGTGCCAGCTCGGGGGGCTCGGGGAATGAGCAGTTCTTC. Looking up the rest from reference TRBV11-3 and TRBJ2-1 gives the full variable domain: EAGVVQSPRYKIIEKKQPVAFWCNPISGHNTLYWYLQNLGQGPELLIRYENEEAVDDSQLPKDRFSAERLKGVDSTLKIQPAELGDSAVYLCASSGGSGNEQFFGPGTRLTVL.

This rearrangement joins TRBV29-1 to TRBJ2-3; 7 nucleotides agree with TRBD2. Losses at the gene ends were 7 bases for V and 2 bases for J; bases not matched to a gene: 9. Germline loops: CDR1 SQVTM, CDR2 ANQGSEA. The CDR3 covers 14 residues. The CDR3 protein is CSARWRETTDTQYF. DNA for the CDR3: TGCAGCGCCCGGTGGCGGGAGACCACAGATACGCAGTATTTT.

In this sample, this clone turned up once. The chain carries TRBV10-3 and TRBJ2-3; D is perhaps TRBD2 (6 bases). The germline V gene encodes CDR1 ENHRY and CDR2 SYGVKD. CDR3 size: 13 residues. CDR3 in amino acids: CVSRGTSTDTQYF. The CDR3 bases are TGTGTCTCCCGGGGGACCAGCACAGATACGCAGTATTTT.

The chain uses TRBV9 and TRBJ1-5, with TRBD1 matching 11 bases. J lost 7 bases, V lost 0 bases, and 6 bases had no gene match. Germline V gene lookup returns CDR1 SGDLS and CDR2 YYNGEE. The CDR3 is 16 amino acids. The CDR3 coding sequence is TGTGCCAGCAGCGTAGACGGACAGGGGGCCCCCCAGCCCCAGCATTTT. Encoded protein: CASSVDGQGAPQPQHF.

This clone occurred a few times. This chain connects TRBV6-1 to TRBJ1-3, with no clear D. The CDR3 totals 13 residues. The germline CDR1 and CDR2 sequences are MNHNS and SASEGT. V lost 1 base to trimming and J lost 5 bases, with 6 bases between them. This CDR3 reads CASSEGNRNTIYF. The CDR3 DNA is TGTGCCAGCAGTGAAGGTAACAGAAACACCATATATTTT.

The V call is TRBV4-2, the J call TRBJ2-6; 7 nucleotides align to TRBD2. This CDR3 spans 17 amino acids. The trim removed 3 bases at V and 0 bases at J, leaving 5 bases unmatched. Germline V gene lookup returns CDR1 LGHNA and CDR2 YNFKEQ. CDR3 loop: CASSHSGVSSGANVLTF. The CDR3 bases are TGTGCCAGCAGCCACAGCGGGGTCAGCTCTGGGGCCAACGTCCTGACTTTC.

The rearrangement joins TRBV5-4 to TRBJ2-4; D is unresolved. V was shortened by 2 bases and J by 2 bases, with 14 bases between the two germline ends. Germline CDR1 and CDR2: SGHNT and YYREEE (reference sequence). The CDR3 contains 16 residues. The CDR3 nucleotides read TGTGCCAGCAGCTTTAACACGGGTGTAACCAAAAACATTCAGTACTTC. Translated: CASSFNTGVTKNIQYF.

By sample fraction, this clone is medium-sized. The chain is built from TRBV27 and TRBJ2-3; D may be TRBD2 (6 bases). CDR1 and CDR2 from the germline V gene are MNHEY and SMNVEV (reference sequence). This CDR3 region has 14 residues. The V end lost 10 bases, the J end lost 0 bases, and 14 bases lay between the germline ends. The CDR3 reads CATNARGSTDTQYF. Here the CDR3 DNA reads TGTGCCACCAATGCGCGGGGCAGCACAGATACGCAGTATTTT.

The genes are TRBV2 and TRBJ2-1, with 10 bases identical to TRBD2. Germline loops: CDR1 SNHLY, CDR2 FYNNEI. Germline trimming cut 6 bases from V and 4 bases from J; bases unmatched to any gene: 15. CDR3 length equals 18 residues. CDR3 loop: CASSLTNALAGVYNEQFF. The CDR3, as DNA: TGTGCCAGCAGCCTCACTAATGCCCTAGCGGGAGTATACAATGAGCAGTTCTTC.

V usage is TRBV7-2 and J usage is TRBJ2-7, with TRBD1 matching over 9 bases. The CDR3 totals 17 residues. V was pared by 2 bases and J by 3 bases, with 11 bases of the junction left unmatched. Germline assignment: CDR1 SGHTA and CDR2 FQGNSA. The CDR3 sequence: CASSLRPGTGSVYEQYF. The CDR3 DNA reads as TGTGCCAGCAGCTTACGGCCCGGGACAGGGTCGGTCTACGAGCAGTACTTC.

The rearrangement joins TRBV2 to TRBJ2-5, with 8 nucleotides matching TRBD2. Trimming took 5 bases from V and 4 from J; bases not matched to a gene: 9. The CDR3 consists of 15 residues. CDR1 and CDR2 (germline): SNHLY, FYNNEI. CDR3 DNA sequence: TGTGCCAGCAGTCTCCGGACTAGCCCCGTAGAGACCCAGTACTTC. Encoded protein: CASSLRTSPVETQYF. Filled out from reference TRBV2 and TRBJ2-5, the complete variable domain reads EPEVTQTPSHQVTQMGQEVILRCVPISNHLYFYWYRQILGQKVEFLVSFYNNEISEKSEIFDDQFSVERPDGSNFTLKIRSTKLEDSAMYFCASSLRTSPVETQYFGPGTRLLVL.

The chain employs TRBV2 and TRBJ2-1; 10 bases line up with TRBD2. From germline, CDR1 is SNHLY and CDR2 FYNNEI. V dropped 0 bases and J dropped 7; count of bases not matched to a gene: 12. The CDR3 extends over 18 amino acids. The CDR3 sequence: CASSEALPGTSDRNEQFF. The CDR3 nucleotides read TGTGCCAGCAGTGAAGCGCTTCCGGGGACTAGCGATCGGAATGAGCAGTTCTTC.

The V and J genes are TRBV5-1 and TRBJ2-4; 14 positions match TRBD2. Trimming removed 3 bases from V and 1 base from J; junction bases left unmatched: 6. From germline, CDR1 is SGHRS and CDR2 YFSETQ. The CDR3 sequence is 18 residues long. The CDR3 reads CASSSPGLAGDAKNIQYF. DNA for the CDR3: TGCGCCAGCAGCTCTCCGGGACTAGCGGGGGATGCCAAAAACATTCAGTACTTC. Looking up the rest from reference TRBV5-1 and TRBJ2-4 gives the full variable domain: KAGVTQTPRYLIKTRGQQVTLSCSPISGHRSVSWYQQTPGQGLQFLFEYFSETQRNKGNFPGRFSGRQFSNSRSEMNVSTLELGDSALYLCASSSPGLAGDAKNIQYFGAGTRLSVL.

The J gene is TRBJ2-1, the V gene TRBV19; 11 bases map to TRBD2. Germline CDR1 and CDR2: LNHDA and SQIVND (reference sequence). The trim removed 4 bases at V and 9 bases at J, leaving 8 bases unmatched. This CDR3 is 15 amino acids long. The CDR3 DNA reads TGTGCCAGTAGTAGGGTACTAGCGGGGGCGGGTGAGCAGTTCTTC. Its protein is CASSRVLAGAGEQFF. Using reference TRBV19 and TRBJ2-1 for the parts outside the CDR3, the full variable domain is DGGITQSPKYLFRKEGQNVTLSCEQNLNHDAMYWYRQDPGQGLRLIYYSQIVNDFQKGDIAEGYSVSREKKESFPLTVTSAQKNPTAFYLCASSRVLAGAGEQFFGPGTRLTVL.

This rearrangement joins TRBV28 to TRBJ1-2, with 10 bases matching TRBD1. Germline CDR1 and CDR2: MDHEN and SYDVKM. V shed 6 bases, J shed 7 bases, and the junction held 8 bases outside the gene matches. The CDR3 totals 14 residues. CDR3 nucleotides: TGTGCCAGCAGACCCACGGGGACAGGGGTTGGCTACACCTTC. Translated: CASRPTGTGVGYTF.

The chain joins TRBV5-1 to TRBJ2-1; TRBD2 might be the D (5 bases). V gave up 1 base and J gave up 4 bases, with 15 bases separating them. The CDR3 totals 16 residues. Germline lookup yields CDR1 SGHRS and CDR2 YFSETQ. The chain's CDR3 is CASSLRPSGIYNEQFF. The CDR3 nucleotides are TGCGCCAGCAGCTTGAGGCCCAGCGGAATTTACAATGAGCAGTTCTTC. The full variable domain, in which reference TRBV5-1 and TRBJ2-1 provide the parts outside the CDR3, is KAGVTQTPRYLIKTRGQQVTLSCSPISGHRSVSWYQQTPGQGLQFLFEYFSETQRNKGNFPGRFSGRQFSNSRSEMNVSTLELGDSALYLCASSLRPSGIYNEQFFGPGTRLTVL.

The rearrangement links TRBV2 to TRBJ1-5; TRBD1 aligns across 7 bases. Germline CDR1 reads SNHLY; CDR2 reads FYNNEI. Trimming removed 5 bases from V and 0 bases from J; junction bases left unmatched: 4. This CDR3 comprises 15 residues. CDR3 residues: CASSRQGHSNQPQHF. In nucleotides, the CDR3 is TGTGCCAGCAGTCGACAGGGACATAGCAATCAGCCCCAGCATTTT.